This T cell receptor beta chain was sequenced in a study of T-cell reconstitution after alpha-beta-depleted transplantation in children. Germline V gives CDR1 SGHDN, CDR2 FVKESK. Trimming took 1 base from V and 4 from J, leaving 6 bases between them. The CDR3 contains 13 residues. Study results and limitations: Fresh T-cell production supplied most of the T-cell counts and diversity seen one year after transplant. Surviving recipient T cells and thymic progenitors produced the high day-60 TCRbeta diversity seen in some patients.

Unique molecular identifiers were incorporated during preparation of the TCRbeta library. TCRdb called the PCR reads again in MiXCR, with one record for every CDR3 protein. The repertoire includes some 840,000 distinct CDR3 sequences, 15% to 20% of them detected once, and 5% sits in the top ten. On this clonotype itself: The antigen remains undetermined.

The sequencing used PBMCs, mostly from graft donor cells, collected 360 days after TCRalphabeta/CD19-depleted stem cell transplant. This receptor was taken from a male patient aged 10-17 years who had a stem cell transplant for acute lymphoblastic leukemia, so the T cells may come from the graft donor. J is TRBJ2-3 and V is TRBV14, with D hard to call. CDR3 sequence reads: CASSQVLSDTQYF. Here the CDR3 DNA reads TGTGCCAGCAGCCAAGTATTGTCAGATACGCAGTATTTT.